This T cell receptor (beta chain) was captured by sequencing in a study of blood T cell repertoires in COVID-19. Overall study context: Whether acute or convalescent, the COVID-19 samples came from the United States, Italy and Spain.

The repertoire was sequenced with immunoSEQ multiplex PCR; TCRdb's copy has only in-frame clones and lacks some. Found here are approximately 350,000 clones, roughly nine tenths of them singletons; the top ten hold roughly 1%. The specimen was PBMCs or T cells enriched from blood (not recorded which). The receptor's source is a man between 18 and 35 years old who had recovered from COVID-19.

CDR3 DNA sequence: TGTGCCAGCAGTTGCGTGCCCTTTCCGGGACAGATCTATCATAGCAATCAGCCCCAGCATTTT. Its protein is CASSCVPFPGQIYHSNQPQHF. V is TRBV27 and J is TRBJ1-5; 7 nucleotides align to TRBD1. V was pared by 4 bases and J by 0 bases, with 21 bases of the junction left unmatched. CDR3 length equals 21 residues. Germline V gives CDR1 MNHEY, CDR2 SMNVEV (reference sequence).